The sequence of this T cell receptor (beta chain) was determined in a study of cytomegalovirus exposure and HLA in healthy donors. Study as a whole: Of some 400 genotyped donors, around 86% grouped in the Caucasian-associated ancestry cluster.

This PCR relied on a set of 60 Vbeta primers and 13 Jbeta primers. Profiled with immunoSEQ multiplex PCR; TCRdb holds only in-frame clones, not every one. Of around 200,000 clones in the sample, just over 75% were seen once. Worth noting for this clone: Its matching antigen is unknown.

Study-level points and caveats: Most of the TCR beta V segments (in an earlier analysis) were productive either about 87% or about 30% of the time. Cytomegalovirus status, reportedly, was diagnosed with high specificity and sensitivity by the classifier.

This clonotype originated in a woman aged 60-70 years in good health and CMV-seropositive. The specimen was PBMCs.

The CDR3 DNA reads as TGCGCCAGCAGCCATGCATCAGGGCGCACTGAAGCTTTCTTT. Protein: CASSHASGRTEAFF. The gene calls are TRBV4-3 and TRBJ1-1; D may be TRBD1 (5 bases). CDR3 length: 14 residues. V lost 3 bases to trimming and J lost 4 bases, with 12 bases between them. In germline, CDR1 is LGHNA, CDR2 YSLEER.